This entry features one TCR beta chain sequence. Its antigen is currently unknown. The data belong to a study of cytomegalovirus exposure and HLA in healthy donors. At the level of the study: The Caucasian-associated ancestry cluster held over 80% of 398 genotyped donors.

Study-wide results and limits: A later analysis showed that HLA-associated TCR beta chains had undergone more clonal expansion than equally common others. What was likely a sequencing artifact was a cluster of highly shared sequence variants. In presence/absence analyses, roughly uniform sequencing depth across donors was assumed.

PCR involved 60 Vbeta and 13 Jbeta primers. TCRdb's copy holds only in-frame clones and misses some; the assay was immunoSEQ multiplex PCR. The ten top clones account for about 2.2%, within a sample of under 200,000 clones. The V end lost 4 bases, the J end lost 3 bases, and 10 bases lay between the germline ends. Germline-derived CDR1 and CDR2 are MGHRA and YSYEKL. CDR3 length: 14 residues. The sample taken for sequencing was PBMCs. The receptor was derived from a young man in good health and CMV-seronegative. The V and J genes are TRBV4-1 and TRBJ1-5; TRBD1 is a possible D gene (6 bases). Written as DNA, the CDR3 is TGCGCCAGCAGCCCGGACAGTTTCAATCAGCCCCAGCATTTT. Residues: CASSPDSFNQPQHF.